The 4 T cell receptor beta chains presented below share a single source sample, sequenced in a study of CD8+ T cells in alopecia areata. cDNA prepared by RNA extraction and subsequent reverse transcription served as the template for sequencing. Libraries were prepared by immunoSEQ multiplex PCR; TCRdb keeps only in-frame clonotypes and omits some of them. The data show around 140,000 clones, about half seen once. This material consisted of CD4+ T cells sorted from blood, taken at week 0. These TCRs come from a human donor with alopecia areata.

The chain employs TRBV29-1 and TRBJ1-3; TRBD1 aligns across 9 bases. The CDR3 runs 13 residues. Germline CDR1 SQVTM, CDR2 ANQGSEA. V shed 4 bases and J 2 bases; nucleotides not matched to a gene: 0. The CDR3 reads CSVGQGAGNTIYF. The CDR3, as DNA: TGCAGCGTTGGACAGGGGGCTGGAAACACCATATATTTT. The full variable domain, with the rest looked up from reference TRBV29-1 and TRBJ1-3, is SAVISQKPSRDICQRGTSLTIQCQVDSQVTMMFWYRQQPGQSLTLIATANQGSEATYESGFVIDKFPISRPNLTFSTLTVSNMSPEDSSIYLCSVGQGAGNTIYFGEGSWLTVV.

The chain carries TRBV27 and TRBJ2-6; TRBD2 aligns across 7 bases. The CDR3 extends over 16 amino acids. Germline loops: CDR1 MNHEY, CDR2 SMNVEV (reference sequence). Trimming removed 5 bases from V and 1 base from J; junction bases left unmatched: 5. For the CDR3, the DNA is TGTGCCAGCAGTCGCACTAGCGTTTCTGGGGCCAACGTCCTGACTTTC. As protein: CASSRTSVSGANVLTF.

This chain joins TRBV28 and TRBJ2-2; no firm D call. The CDR3 totals 12 residues. Germline loops: CDR1 MDHEN, CDR2 SYDVKM. V was pared by 5 bases and J by 6 bases, with 7 bases between. The CDR3 region has the DNA TGTGCCAGCAGTCAGACACCCGGGGAGCTGTTTTTT. It yields the protein CASSQTPGELFF.

This clone was observed a few times. The chain links TRBV7-9 to TRBJ2-3, with D unclear. V lost 5 bases and J 4 bases, leaving 7 bases between the germline ends. CDR1 is SEHNR and CDR2 is FQNEAQ in the germline V gene (reference sequence). This CDR3 has 12 residues. CDR3 in amino acids: CASSRRSDTQYF. The CDR3 DNA sequence: TGTGCCAGCAGCCGAAGATCAGATACGCAGTATTTT.